This T cell receptor beta chain was recovered during a study of blood T cell repertoires in COVID-19. Study-level background: Some COVID-19 samples were acute and others convalescent; all came from the United States, Italy and Spain. PBMCs, B-cell-depleted T cells, or T cells provided the cDNA or gDNA that made up the material.

The CDR3 has 15 residues. The germline V gene has CDR1 SGHRS and CDR2 YFSETQ. V lost 5 bases to trimming and J lost 5 bases; unmatched junction nucleotides: 9. Authors' data handling: Cell counts per sample came from amplifying reference gene primers. Generated by immunoSEQ multiplex PCR, the TCRdb table keeps only in-frame clones and is missing some. Clone size and the V and J calls come from that table; the DNA yielded D and trimming. The sample records 60,000 to 70,000 clones, over 80% being singletons. Sequencing used peripheral blood. The chain has TRBV5-1 and TRBJ2-2; 7 nucleotides line up with TRBD1. This receptor was identified in a human donor in a cohort sampled during active COVID-19. CDR3: CASRPRQGPTGELFF. The CDR3 DNA is TGCGCCAGCAGACCCAGACAGGGCCCTACCGGGGAGCTGTTTTTT. Complete variable domain (other parts from reference TRBV5-1 and TRBJ2-2): KAGVTQTPRYLIKTRGQQVTLSCSPISGHRSVSWYQQTPGQGLQFLFEYFSETQRNKGNFPGRFSGRQFSNSRSEMNVSTLELGDSALYLCASRPRQGPTGELFFGEGSRLTVL.